These 31 T cell receptor beta chains originate from one sample sequenced in a study of blood T cells in healthy people across ages. The use of a sample-barcoded 5' primer and a J-beta primer mix characterized a second PCR of roughly 6 to 11 cycles. MiXCR, run by TCRdb on the 5' RACE reads, gives a single entry per CDR3 protein. The sample has approximately 1,700,000 distinct CDR3 sequences; 39% are singletons. Sequencing was done on a sample of blood. These receptors all come from a human donor in good health.

This chain connects TRBV2 to TRBJ1-1; D possibly corresponds to TRBD1 (6 bases). The CDR3 loop spans 14 amino acids. V was pared by 6 bases and J by 0 bases, with 11 bases between. CDR1 and CDR2 from the germline V gene are SNHLY and FYNNEI. DNA of the CDR3: TGTGCCAGCAGATACAGGGAAATGAACACTGAAGCTTTCTTT. It is translated as CASRYREMNTEAFF.

The table lists this clonotype with a few counts. The DNA for the CDR3 is TGTGCCAGCAGCCAGTCACTGACCTACGAGCAGTACTTC. It yields the protein CASSQSLTYEQYF. The rearrangement joins TRBV3-1 to TRBJ2-7; the D is unclear. This CDR3 has 13 amino acids. Germline assignment: CDR1 LGHDT and CDR2 YNNKEL (reference sequence). Trimming left V 3 bases short and J 2 bases short, with 8 bases between.

The rearrangement links TRBV12-3 or TRBV12-4 to TRBJ2-7; TRBD1 matches at 8 bases. The V gene end was trimmed by 5 bases and the J gene end by 0 bases; junction bases not matched to a gene: 6. This CDR3 is built from 15 residues. CDR3 DNA sequence: TGTGCCAGCAGTCCATACACAGGGGGCTCCTACGAGCAGTACTTC. Protein sequence: CASSPYTGGSYEQYF.

This clonotype has just a few counts. V and J are TRBV29-1 and TRBJ2-1, with 7 bases fitting TRBD1. The J segment lost 5 bases and the V segment lost 5 bases, leaving 3 bases of the junction unmatched. The CDR3 spans 12 residues. In germline, CDR1 is SQVTM, CDR2 ANQGSEA. CDR3 coding DNA: TGCAGCGTTTGGGACAGCCACAATGAGCAGTTCTTC. It codes for CSVWDSHNEQFF.

This clonotype has a handful of counts. The chain couples TRBV5-1 to TRBJ2-7; the match to TRBD2 covers 7 bases. Germline-derived CDR1 and CDR2 are SGHRS and YFSETQ. With V trimmed by 0 bases and J by 4 bases, 7 bases remained unmatched. CDR3 size: 15 residues. As DNA, the CDR3 is TGCGCCAGCAGCTTGGGGTCGAGGGGAGGGTACGAGCAGTACTTC. It yields the protein CASSLGSRGGYEQYF.

The V gene is TRBV7-2, the J gene TRBJ2-3; TRBD1 agrees at 7 bases. V lost 6 bases and J lost 6; bases outside the gene matches: 9. The CDR3 totals 14 residues. Per germline, CDR1 SGHTA and CDR2 FQGNSA. The CDR3 loop reads CASRPTGATDTQYF. Here the CDR3 DNA reads TGTGCCAGCAGACCTACAGGGGCCACGGATACGCAGTATTTT. Based on the CDR3 plus reference TRBV7-2 and TRBJ2-3, the full variable domain is GAGVSQSPSNKVTEKGKDVELRCDPISGHTALYWYRQSLGQGLEFLIYFQGNSAPDKSGLPSDRFSAERTGGSVSTLTIQRTQQEDSAVYLCASRPTGATDTQYFGPGTRLTVL.

In its sample, this clonotype was seen a few times. The chain is built from TRBV7-9 and TRBJ2-4; no clear D. The DNA matches TRBJ2-7 better at its end, which makes the J call doubtful. CDR1 and CDR2 (germline): SEHNR, FQNEAQ (reference sequence). The length of the CDR3 is 13 residues. The CDR3 sequence: CASSHEIYYEQYF. The CDR3 nucleotides read TGTGCCAGCAGCCATGAGATATACTACGAGCAGTACTTC.

This chain connects TRBV20-1 to TRBJ2-1, with a possible D match to TRBD2 (7 bases). Germline V CDR1 and CDR2: DFQATT, SNEGSKA (reference sequence). This CDR3 is 13 amino acids long. Trimming took 6 bases from V and 9 from J, leaving 18 bases between them. This CDR3 is CSAESRGEGEQFF. The CDR3 DNA reads as TGCAGTGCAGAGTCGAGGGGGGAGGGTGAGCAGTTCTTC.

Regarding this clonotype: One junction end does not reproduce the germline sequence, and a read error may be involved. The CDR3 bases are TGCGTCAGCAGCTTGGACAGCACAGATACGCGGTATTTT. Amino acid sequence: CVSSLDSTDTRYF. The chain joins TRBV5-1 to TRBJ2-3, with D perhaps TRBD1 (6 bases). From germline, CDR1 is SGHRS and CDR2 YFSETQ. The CDR3 loop spans 13 amino acids.

The chain links TRBV4-3 to TRBJ2-1; 8 positions agree with TRBD1. The V segment lost 2 bases and the J segment 4 bases; nucleotides outside the gene matches: 13. The CDR3 covers 18 residues. The germline gives CDR1 LGHNA, CDR2 YSLEER. The CDR3 sequence: CASSQRYGTGTLYNEQFF. CDR3 bases: TGCGCCAGCAGCCAAAGGTACGGGACAGGCACCCTATACAATGAGCAGTTCTTC.

The chain uses TRBV7-9 and TRBJ2-3; no clear D gene. The CDR3 covers 14 residues. Per germline, CDR1 SEHNR and CDR2 FQNEAQ (reference sequence). V lost 4 bases to trimming and J lost 6 bases, with 14 bases between them. Here the CDR3 reads CASSSLQIGDTQYF. CDR3 bases: TGTGCCAGCAGCTCCCTCCAGATCGGGGATACGCAGTATTTT.

Notes on this clonotype: The germline gene is not matched at one end of the junction; a read error may be the cause. The chain employs TRBV7-7 and TRBJ2-7; 7 nucleotides match TRBD1. The CDR3 has 15 residues. Germline V CDR1 and CDR2: SSHAT, FNYEAQ (reference sequence). The DNA of the CDR3 is TGTGCTAGCAGCCCCGGACAGGCCTACTCCTACGAGCAGTACTTC. Protein: CASSPGQAYSYEQYF.

This sequence joins TRBV20-1 and TRBJ1-2, with D possibly matching TRBD1 (6 bases). Between the trimmed V and J ends, which lost 2 bases and 8 bases, there was a span of 21 bases. CDR1 and CDR2 (germline): DFQATT, SNEGSKA (reference sequence). The CDR3 is made up of 15 amino acids. CDR3 region: CSARPTWGGRGGYTF. CDR3 DNA: TGCAGTGCTAGACCGACTTGGGGCGGCAGGGGCGGCTACACCTTC.

The CDR3 coding sequence is TGTGCTTCCTCGGAAGGGGTCACCTCCTACAATGAGCAGTTCTTC. Protein sequence: CASSEGVTSYNEQFF. This chain links TRBV12-5 with TRBJ2-1; D is possibly TRBD1 (5 bases). V lost 11 bases to trimming and J lost 0 bases, with 17 bases between them. Germline V gene lookup returns CDR1 LGHNT and CDR2 FRNRAP. The CDR3 loop spans 15 amino acids. Complete variable domain (other parts from reference TRBV12-5 and TRBJ2-1): DARVTQTPRHKVTEMGQEVTMRCQPILGHNTVFWYRQTMMQGLELLAYFRNRAPLDDSGMPKDRFSAEMPDATLATLKIQPSEPRDSAVYFCASSEGVTSYNEQFFGPGTRLTVL.

The sample holds a few counts of this clonotype. The V call is TRBV28, the J call TRBJ2-7; D remains ambiguous. Germline V lookup: CDR1 MDHEN, CDR2 SYDVKM. Trimming cost V 7 bases and J 1 base, with 14 bases left between them. The CDR3 length is 14 residues. The CDR3 coding sequence is TGTGCCAGCAACCCTCTCGGGTTTTCCTACGAGCAGTACTTC. Translating it yields CASNPLGFSYEQYF. Together with reference TRBV28 and TRBJ2-7, the CDR3 gives the full variable domain: DVKVTQSSRYLVKRTGEKVFLECVQDMDHENMFWYRQDPGLGLRLIYFSYDVKMKEKGDIPEGYSVSREKKERFSLILESASTNQTSMYLCASNPLGFSYEQYFGPGTRLTVT.

This clonotype was recorded a few times. The chain links TRBV30 to TRBJ1-2, with no clear D. CDR3 size: 13 residues. In germline, CDR1 is GTSNPN, CDR2 SVGIG (reference sequence). Deletions cut 3 bases from V and 8 bases from J, with 16 bases between. In nucleotides, the CDR3 is TGTGCCTGGAGGGAAAGGCCCCAAGGGGGCTACACCTTC. Amino acid sequence: CAWRERPQGGYTF.

The rearrangement links TRBV11-2 to TRBJ1-1; D not resolved. Germline loops: CDR1 SGHAT, CDR2 FQNNGV. CDR3 length equals 15 residues. Deletions cut 1 base from V and 3 bases from J, with 12 bases between. CDR3 DNA sequence: TGTGCCAGCAGCTTAGGGCGGTGGGGAGACACTGAAGCTTTCTTT. Translating it yields CASSLGRWGDTEAFF.

The J gene is TRBJ2-1, the V gene TRBV12-3 or TRBV12-4; 8 nucleotides match TRBD2. Germline trimming cut 8 bases from V and 13 bases from J; bases unmatched to any gene: 7. The CDR3 spans 11 residues. CDR3 protein: CASSQRGLQFF. DNA of the CDR3: TGTGCCAGCTCCCAGCGGGGGTTACAGTTCTTC.

The chain combines TRBV7-2 with TRBJ2-1; D is unresolved. V was clipped by 5 bases and J by 4 bases, with 24 bases between them. The CDR3 has 18 residues. The V gene's germline CDR1 is SGHTA and CDR2 FQGNSA. CDR3 in DNA: TGTGCCAGCAGCCCGGTAGTATATGCAGTGACTGATTACAATGAGCAGTTCTTC. It specifies CASSPVVYAVTDYNEQFF. The full variable domain, its missing parts supplied by reference TRBV7-2 and TRBJ2-1, is GAGVSQSPSNKVTEKGKDVELRCDPISGHTALYWYRQSLGQGLEFLIYFQGNSAPDKSGLPSDRFSAERTGGSVSTLTIQRTQQEDSAVYLCASSPVVYAVTDYNEQFFGPGTRLTVL.

This clonotype was observed a handful of times. The chain employs TRBV9 and TRBJ2-3; unclear D gene. With 2 bases removed from V and 5 bases from J, the gap between germline ends came to 9 bases. The CDR3 covers 13 residues. Germline assignment: CDR1 SGDLS and CDR2 YYNGEE. CDR3 bases: TGTGCCAGCAGCGTGGGCGCCGGAGATACGCAGTATTTT. It translates to CASSVGAGDTQYF.

This clonotype has only a few counts. V is TRBV11-2 and J is TRBJ2-1; D is possibly TRBD1 (5 bases). The CDR3 totals 14 residues. V gave up 5 bases and J gave up 3 bases, with 11 bases separating them. Germline loops: CDR1 SGHAT, CDR2 FQNNGV. CDR3 loop: CASSAGLYYNEQFF. The CDR3 DNA follows: TGTGCCAGCAGCGCAGGGCTTTACTACAATGAGCAGTTCTTC.

This clonotype showed up just a few times. The chain links TRBV20-1 to TRBJ2-1; 7 nucleotides agree with TRBD2. The CDR3 runs 18 residues. The germline gives CDR1 DFQATT, CDR2 SNEGSKA (reference sequence). Trimming took 1 base from V and 0 from J; bases not matched to a gene: 12. CDR3 residues: CSARGQRDPTISYNEQFF. CDR3 coding DNA: TGCAGTGCTAGAGGGCAGCGGGACCCTACTATCTCCTACAATGAGCAGTTCTTC.

The chain joins TRBV6-6 to TRBJ2-7; weak D call: TRBD1 (5 bases). Trimming pared 6 bases from V and 9 bases from J, leaving 15 bases between. From germline, CDR1 is MNHNY and CDR2 SVGAGI (reference sequence). The CDR3 is 12 amino acids. In nucleotides, the CDR3 is TGTGCCAGCAGCCTTTCAGGGTCCGGGCAGTACTTC. This codes for CASSLSGSGQYF.

The V and J genes are TRBV2 and TRBJ2-5, with 9 bases fitting TRBD2. This CDR3 spans 13 amino acids. Germline V gene sequence: CDR1 SNHLY, CDR2 FYNNEI. V shed 7 bases and J 4 bases; nucleotides not matched to a gene: 4. The CDR3 DNA reads TGTGCCAGCAAGCGGGGGGCTGGAGAGACCCAGTACTTC. It encodes CASKRGAGETQYF.

This chain joins TRBV7-2 and TRBJ1-4, with 8 positions matching TRBD1. The CDR3 contains 14 residues. Germline V gives CDR1 SGHTA, CDR2 FQGNSA. With 7 bases clipped from V and 3 bases from J, the junction kept 4 bases outside the gene matches. DNA of the CDR3: TGTGCCAGCACTCGGACAGGGCCTAATGAAAAACTGTTTTTT. This codes for CASTRTGPNEKLFF. Full variable domain (rest looked up from reference TRBV7-2 and TRBJ1-4): GAGVSQSPSNKVTEKGKDVELRCDPISGHTALYWYRQSLGQGLEFLIYFQGNSAPDKSGLPSDRFSAERTGGSVSTLTIQRTQQEDSAVYLCASTRTGPNEKLFFGSGTQLSVL.

With regard to this clonotype: It may be a read error: a sequence one base away is much more abundant. The V call is TRBV20-1, the J call TRBJ2-3; a weak D match, TRBD2 (5 bases). CDR1 is DFQATT, CDR2 SNEGSKA, per germline (reference sequence). The CDR3 extends over 12 amino acids. CDR3 sequence (DNA): TGCAGTACTAGAGAGGGCGCGGATACGCAGTATTTT. Protein sequence: CSTREGADTQYF.

A few counts support this clonotype. This chain uses TRBV20-1 with TRBJ2-3, with TRBD2 matching 9 bases. The ends lost 3 bases at V and 4 bases at J; junction bases unmatched: 5. Germline CDR1 and CDR2: DFQATT and SNEGSKA (reference sequence). This CDR3 has 14 residues. CDR3 DNA sequence: TGCAGTGCTAGGGTCGGCGGGGGGGCAGATACGCAGTATTTT. Translation gives CSARVGGGADTQYF.

Only a few counts were recorded for this clonotype. The chain links TRBV7-8 to TRBJ1-2; D gene ambiguous. The germline V gene has CDR1 SGHVS and CDR2 FQNEAQ. Trimming removed 1 base from V and 8 bases from J, with 14 bases in between. The CDR3 has 14 amino acids. CDR3: CASSLGSAAWGYTF. CDR3 sequence (DNA): TGTGCCAGCAGCTTAGGATCTGCAGCTTGGGGCTACACCTTC.

This chain joins TRBV7-2 and TRBJ1-1; TRBD1 matches at 10 bases. The V gene end was trimmed by 5 bases and the J gene end by 6 bases; junction bases not matched to a gene: 6. CDR1 is SGHTA, CDR2 FQGNSA, per germline. This CDR3 has 14 amino acids. The CDR3 region is CASSRQGASAEAFF. CDR3 coding DNA: TGTGCCAGCAGCCGACAGGGGGCATCGGCTGAAGCTTTCTTT.

This clonotype has only a few counts. The gene calls are TRBV10-2 and TRBJ2-3; no firm D call. The V end was cut by 7 bases, the J end by 2 bases, with 10 bases between. The CDR3 runs to 13 residues. Germline V lookup: CDR1 WSHSY, CDR2 SAAADI. The CDR3 region is CASNRKPTDTQYF. In DNA form, the CDR3 reads TGCGCCAGCAATAGGAAGCCCACAGATACGCAGTATTTT.

The sample holds a few counts of this clonotype. The gene calls are TRBV9 and TRBJ1-4, with D possibly TRBD1 on 6 matching bases. V shed 0 bases and J shed 8 bases, with 14 bases lying between them. Per germline, CDR1 SGDLS and CDR2 YYNGEE. This CDR3 has 15 amino acids. The CDR3 is CASSVEGVPEEKLFF. The CDR3 DNA is TGTGCCAGCAGCGTAGAGGGGGTCCCGGAGGAAAAACTGTTTTTT.